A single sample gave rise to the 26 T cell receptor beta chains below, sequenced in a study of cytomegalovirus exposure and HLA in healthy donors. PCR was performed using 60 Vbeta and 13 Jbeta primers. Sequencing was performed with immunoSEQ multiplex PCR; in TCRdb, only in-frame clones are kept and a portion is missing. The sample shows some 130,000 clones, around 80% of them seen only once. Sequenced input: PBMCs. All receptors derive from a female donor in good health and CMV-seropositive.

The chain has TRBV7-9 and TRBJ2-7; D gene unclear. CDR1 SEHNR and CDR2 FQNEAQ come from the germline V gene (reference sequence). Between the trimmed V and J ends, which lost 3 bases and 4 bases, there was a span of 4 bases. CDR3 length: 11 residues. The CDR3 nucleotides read TGTGCCAGCAGCTTCAATTACGAGCAGTACTTC. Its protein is CASSFNYEQYF.

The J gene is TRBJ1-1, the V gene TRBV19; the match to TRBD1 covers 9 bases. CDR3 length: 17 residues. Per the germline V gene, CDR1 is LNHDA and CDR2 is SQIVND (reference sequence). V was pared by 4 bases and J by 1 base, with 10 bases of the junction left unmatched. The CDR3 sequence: CASSSEPGQGWNTEAFF. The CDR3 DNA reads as TGTGCCAGTAGTAGTGAACCGGGACAGGGTTGGAACACTGAAGCTTTCTTT. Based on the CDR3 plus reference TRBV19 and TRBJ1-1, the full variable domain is DGGITQSPKYLFRKEGQNVTLSCEQNLNHDAMYWYRQDPGQGLRLIYYSQIVNDFQKGDIAEGYSVSREKKESFPLTVTSAQKNPTAFYLCASSSEPGQGWNTEAFFGQGTRLTVV.

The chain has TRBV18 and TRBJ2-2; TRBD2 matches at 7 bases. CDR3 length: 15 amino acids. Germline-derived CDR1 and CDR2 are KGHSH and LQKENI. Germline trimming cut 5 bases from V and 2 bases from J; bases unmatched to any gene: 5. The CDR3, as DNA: TGTGCCAGCTCAAACGGAGCGGGAAACACCGGGGAGCTGTTTTTT. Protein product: CASSNGAGNTGELFF.

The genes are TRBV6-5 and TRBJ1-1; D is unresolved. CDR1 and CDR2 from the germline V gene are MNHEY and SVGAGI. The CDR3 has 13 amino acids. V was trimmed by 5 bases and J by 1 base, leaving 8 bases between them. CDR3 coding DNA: TGTGCCAGCAGTACAGACCCGAACACTGAAGCTTTCTTT. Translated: CASSTDPNTEAFF.

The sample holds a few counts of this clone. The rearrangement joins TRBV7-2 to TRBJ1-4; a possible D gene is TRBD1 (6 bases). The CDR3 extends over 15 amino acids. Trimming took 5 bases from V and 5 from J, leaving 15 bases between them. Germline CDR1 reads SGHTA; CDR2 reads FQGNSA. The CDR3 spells CASSATGYQNEKLFF. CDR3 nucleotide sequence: TGTGCCAGCAGCGCGACAGGCTATCAAAATGAAAAACTGTTTTTT.

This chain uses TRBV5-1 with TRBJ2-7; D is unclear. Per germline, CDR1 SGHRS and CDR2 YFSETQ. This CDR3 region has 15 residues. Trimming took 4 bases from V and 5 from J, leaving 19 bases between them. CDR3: CASSRGDWLRDEQYF. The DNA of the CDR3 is TGCGCCAGCAGCCGCGGAGACTGGCTGCGAGACGAGCAGTACTTC.

CDR3 loop: CASSTGGGSSYNEQFF. The CDR3, as DNA: TGTGCCAGCAGCACAGGGGGGGGGAGCTCCTACAATGAGCAGTTCTTC. This chain joins TRBV7-6 and TRBJ2-1; tentatively, D is TRBD1 (8 bases). Germline assignment: CDR1 SGHVS and CDR2 FNYEAQ. V was pared by 5 bases and J by 0 bases, with 14 bases between. The CDR3 consists of 16 residues.

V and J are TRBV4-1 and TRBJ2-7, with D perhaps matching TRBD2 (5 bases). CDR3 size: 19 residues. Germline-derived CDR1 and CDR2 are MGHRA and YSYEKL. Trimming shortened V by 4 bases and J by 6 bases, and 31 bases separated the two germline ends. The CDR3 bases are TGCGCCAGCAGCCCCCACCCAAACGACTACTCAGGACTCGCTCGCGAGCAGTACTTC. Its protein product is CASSPHPNDYSGLAREQYF.

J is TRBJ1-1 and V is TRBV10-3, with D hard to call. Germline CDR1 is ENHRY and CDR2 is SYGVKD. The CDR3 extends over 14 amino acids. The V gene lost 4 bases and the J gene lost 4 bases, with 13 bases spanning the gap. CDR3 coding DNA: TGTGCCATCAGTGCTCGATCGGGAGGCACTGAAGCTTTCTTT. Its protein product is CAISARSGGTEAFF.

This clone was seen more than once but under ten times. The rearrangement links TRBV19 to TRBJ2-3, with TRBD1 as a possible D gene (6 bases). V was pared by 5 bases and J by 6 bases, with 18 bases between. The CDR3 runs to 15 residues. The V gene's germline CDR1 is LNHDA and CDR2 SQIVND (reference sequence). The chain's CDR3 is CASSDQGTYSDTQYF. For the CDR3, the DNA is TGTGCCAGTAGTGATCAAGGGACATATTCCGATACGCAGTATTTT.

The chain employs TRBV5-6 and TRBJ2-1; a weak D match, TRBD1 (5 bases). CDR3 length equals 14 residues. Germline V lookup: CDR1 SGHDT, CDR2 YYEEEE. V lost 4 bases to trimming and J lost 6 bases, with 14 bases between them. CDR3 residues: CASSQTDTINEQFF. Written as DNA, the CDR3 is TGTGCCAGCAGCCAAACGGACACCATCAATGAGCAGTTCTTC.

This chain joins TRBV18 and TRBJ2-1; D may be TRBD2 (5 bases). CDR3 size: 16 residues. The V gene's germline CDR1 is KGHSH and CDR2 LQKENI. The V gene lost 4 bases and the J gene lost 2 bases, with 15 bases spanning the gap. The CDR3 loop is CASSRSDQRAYNEQFF. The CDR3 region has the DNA TGTGCCAGCTCACGATCCGACCAGAGGGCCTACAATGAGCAGTTCTTC.

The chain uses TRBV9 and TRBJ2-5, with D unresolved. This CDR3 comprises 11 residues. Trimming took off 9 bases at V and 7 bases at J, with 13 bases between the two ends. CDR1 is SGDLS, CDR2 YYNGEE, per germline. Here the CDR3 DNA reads TGTGCCAATCACTTGTCGGGGACCCAGTACTTC. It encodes CANHLSGTQYF. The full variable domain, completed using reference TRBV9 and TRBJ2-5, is DSGVTQTPKHLITATGQRVTLRCSPRSGDLSVYWYQQSLDQGLQFLIQYYNGEERAKGNILERFSAQQFPDLHSELNLSSLELGDSALYFCANHLSGTQYFGPGTRLLVL.

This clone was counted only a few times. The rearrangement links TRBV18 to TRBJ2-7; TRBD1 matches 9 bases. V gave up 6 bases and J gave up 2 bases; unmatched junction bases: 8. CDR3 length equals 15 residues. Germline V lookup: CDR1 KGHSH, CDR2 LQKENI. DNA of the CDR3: TGTGCCAGCTCGAGGGACAGGGTGGGTCCCTACGAGCAGTACTTC. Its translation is CASSRDRVGPYEQYF.

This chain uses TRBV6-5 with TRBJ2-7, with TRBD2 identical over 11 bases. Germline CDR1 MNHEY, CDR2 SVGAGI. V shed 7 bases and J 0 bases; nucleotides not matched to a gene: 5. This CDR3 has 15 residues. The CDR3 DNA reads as TGTGCCAGCAACCCACTAGCGGGGGTCTCCTACGAGCAGTACTTC. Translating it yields CASNPLAGVSYEQYF.

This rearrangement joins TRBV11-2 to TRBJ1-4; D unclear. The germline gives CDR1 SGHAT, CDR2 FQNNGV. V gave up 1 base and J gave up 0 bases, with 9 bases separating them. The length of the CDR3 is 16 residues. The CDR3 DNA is TGTGCCAGCAGCTTAGCCTCACTTGCAACTAATGAAAAACTGTTTTTT. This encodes CASSLASLATNEKLFF.

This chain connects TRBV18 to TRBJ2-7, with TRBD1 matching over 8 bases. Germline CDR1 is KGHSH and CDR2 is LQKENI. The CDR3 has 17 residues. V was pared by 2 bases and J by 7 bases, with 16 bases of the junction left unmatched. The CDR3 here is CASSPISFGQGRWEQYF. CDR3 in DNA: TGTGCCAGCTCACCAATTTCTTTTGGACAGGGCCGGTGGGAGCAGTACTTC.

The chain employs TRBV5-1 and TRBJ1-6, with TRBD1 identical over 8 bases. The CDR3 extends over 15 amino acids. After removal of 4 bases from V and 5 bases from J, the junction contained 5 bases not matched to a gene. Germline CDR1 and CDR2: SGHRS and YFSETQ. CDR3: CASSPTGVDNSPLHF. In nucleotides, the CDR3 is TGCGCCAGCAGCCCGACAGGGGTGGATAATTCACCCCTCCACTTT.

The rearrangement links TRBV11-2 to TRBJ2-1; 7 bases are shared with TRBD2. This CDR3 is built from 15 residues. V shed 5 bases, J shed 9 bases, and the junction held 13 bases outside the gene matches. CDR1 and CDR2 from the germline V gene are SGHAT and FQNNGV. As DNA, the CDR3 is TGTGCCAGCAGCCAACAGGTCGGCGGGGGTATTGAGCAGTTCTTC. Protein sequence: CASSQQVGGGIEQFF.

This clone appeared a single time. The CDR3 protein is CASSQEVADRAGETQYF. The DNA for the CDR3 is TGCGCCAGCAGCCAAGAAGTTGCCGACAGGGCGGGGGAGACCCAGTACTTC. V gene TRBV4-1 combines with J gene TRBJ2-5; a possible D gene is TRBD1 (7 bases). The CDR3 has 17 residues. The germline CDR1 and CDR2 sequences are MGHRA and YSYEKL. The V gene lost 0 bases and the J gene lost 5 bases, with 19 bases spanning the gap.

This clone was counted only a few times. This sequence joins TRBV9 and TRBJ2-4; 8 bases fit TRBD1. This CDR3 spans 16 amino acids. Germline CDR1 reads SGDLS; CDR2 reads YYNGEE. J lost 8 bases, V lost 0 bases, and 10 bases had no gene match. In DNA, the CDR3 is TGTGCCAGCAGCGTAGATAGCGACAGGGGTGATCACATTCAGTACTTC. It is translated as CASSVDSDRGDHIQYF.

The DNA for the CDR3 is TGTGCCAGCAGCTCCCAAAATAGAGACAGCTATGGCTACACCTTC. This sequence encodes CASSSQNRDSYGYTF. This chain links TRBV7-9 with TRBJ1-2, with D possibly TRBD1 on 5 matching bases. Germline assignment: CDR1 SEHNR and CDR2 FQNEAQ (reference sequence). The CDR3 is 15 amino acids. V was cut by 4 bases and J by 4 bases, with 16 bases left in between.

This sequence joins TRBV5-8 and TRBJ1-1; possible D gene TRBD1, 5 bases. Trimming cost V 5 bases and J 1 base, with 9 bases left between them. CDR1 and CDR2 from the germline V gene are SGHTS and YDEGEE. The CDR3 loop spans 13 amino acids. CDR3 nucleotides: TGTGCCAGCAGTATCGACAGGAACACTGAAGCTTTCTTT. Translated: CASSIDRNTEAFF.

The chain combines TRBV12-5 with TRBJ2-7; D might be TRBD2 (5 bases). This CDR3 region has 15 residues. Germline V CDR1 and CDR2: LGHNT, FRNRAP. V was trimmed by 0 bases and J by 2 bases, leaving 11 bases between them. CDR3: CASGLVRGYPYEQYF. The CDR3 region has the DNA TGTGCTAGTGGTTTGGTAAGAGGGTATCCCTACGAGCAGTACTTC.

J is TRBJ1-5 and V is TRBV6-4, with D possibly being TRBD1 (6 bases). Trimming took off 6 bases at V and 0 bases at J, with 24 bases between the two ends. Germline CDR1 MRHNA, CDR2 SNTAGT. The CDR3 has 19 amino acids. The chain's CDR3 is CASSTTGQNTQYSNQPQHF. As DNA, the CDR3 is TGTGCCAGCAGCACAACGGGACAAAATACGCAGTATAGCAATCAGCCCCAGCATTTT.

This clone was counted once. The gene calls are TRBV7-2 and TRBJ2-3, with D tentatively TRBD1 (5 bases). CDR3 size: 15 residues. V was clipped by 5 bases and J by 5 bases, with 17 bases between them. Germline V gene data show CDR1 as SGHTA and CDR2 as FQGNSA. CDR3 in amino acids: CASSLSGFQGDTQYF. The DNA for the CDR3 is TGTGCCAGCAGCCTTAGTGGTTTTCAGGGAGATACGCAGTATTTT.